Sequencing of this TCR beta chain was carried out in a study of cytomegalovirus exposure and HLA in healthy donors. Method: immunoSEQ multiplex PCR; TCRdb's copy keeps in-frame clones and lacks some. The sample shows under 300,000 clones, 80% to 90% of them seen only once. Between the trimmed V and J ends, which lost 0 bases and 5 bases, there was a span of 14 bases. The germline CDR1 and CDR2 sequences are SGHRS and YFSETQ. The CDR3 extends over 15 amino acids. V is TRBV5-1 and J is TRBJ1-1, with D hard to call. The clonotype comes from a woman between 18 and 29 years old in good health and CMV-seronegative. Sequenced material: PBMCs. In nucleotides, the CDR3 is TGCGCCAGCAGCTTGGCCCTTGGACGGGATACTGAAGCTTTCTTT. Translated, it gives CASSLALGRDTEAFF.